The 25 T cell receptor beta chains listed next were all sequenced from one sample in a study of blood T cell repertoires in COVID-19. Here immunoSEQ multiplex PCR was the method, and the copy in TCRdb shows in-frame clones only, minus some. Of about 120,000 clones listed, approximately 71% are singletons. The sequenced sample consisted of peripheral blood. The source is a woman between 70 and 85 years old with acute or convalescent COVID-19.

This clone was seen only once. The CDR3 DNA sequence: TGCGCCAGCAGGGAACAGGGACATGGTGAAAAACTGTTTTTT. Protein: CASREQGHGEKLFF. The rearrangement links TRBV5-1 to TRBJ1-4; D is possibly TRBD1 (6 bases). V lost 5 bases, J lost 7 bases, and 15 bases lay in between. CDR3 length: 14 residues. In germline, CDR1 is SGHRS, CDR2 YFSETQ. The full variable domain, rest sourced from reference TRBV5-1 and TRBJ1-4, is KAGVTQTPRYLIKTRGQQVTLSCSPISGHRSVSWYQQTPGQGLQFLFEYFSETQRNKGNFPGRFSGRQFSNSRSEMNVSTLELGDSALYLCASREQGHGEKLFFGSGTQLSVL.

This chain connects TRBV11-2 to TRBJ1-3, with TRBD1 matching 8 bases. The J segment lost 2 bases and the V segment lost 3 bases, leaving 6 bases of the junction unmatched. From germline, CDR1 is SGHAT and CDR2 FQNNGV. CDR3 length: 16 amino acids. CDR3 nucleotide sequence: TGTGCCAGCAGCTTTCGGACAGGGCAGGCTGGAAACACCATATATTTT. Its protein is CASSFRTGQAGNTIYF.

The gene calls are TRBV30 and TRBJ1-1; D gene uncertain. CDR3 length: 12 amino acids. V lost 3 bases and J 4 bases, leaving 9 bases between the germline ends. CDR1 GTSNPN and CDR2 SVGIG come from the germline V gene (reference sequence). CDR3 in amino acids: CAWRSRVTEAFF. CDR3 nucleotide sequence: TGTGCCTGGAGAAGTAGAGTCACTGAAGCTTTCTTT.

In regard to this clone: The junction does not match germline at one end; this may be a read error. The chain uses TRBV2 and TRBJ2-3; TRBD2 matches at 14 bases. Germline V gene lookup returns CDR1 SNHLY and CDR2 FYNNEI. The CDR3 is 16 residues long. This CDR3 reads CARSEGGLAGEDTQYF. In nucleotides, the CDR3 is TGTGCCCGCAGTGAGGGGGGACTAGCGGGGGAAGATACGCAGTATTTT.

The V gene is TRBV3-1 (or the pseudogene TRBV3-2), the J gene TRBJ2-7, with a possible D match to TRBD1 (6 bases). Trimming cost V 1 base and J 2 bases, with 15 bases left between them. The CDR3 sequence is 16 residues long. The germline V gene has CDR1 LGHDT and CDR2 YNNKEL (reference sequence). CDR3 sequence reads: CASSQVPTGLTYEQYF. The CDR3, as DNA: TGTGCCAGCAGCCAAGTCCCGACAGGTTTGACCTACGAGCAGTACTTC.

For this clone: The junction departs from the called germline gene at one end, perhaps through a read error. This chain connects TRBV7-7 to TRBJ2-5; TRBD1 is a possible D gene (6 bases). The CDR3 is 14 residues long. The germline gives CDR1 SSHAT, CDR2 FNYEAQ (reference sequence). The CDR3 loop is CASSLLTGQETQYF. For the CDR3, the DNA is TGTGCTAGCAGCTTACTAACAGGGCAAGAGACCCAGTACTTC.

This clone was found a few times. The V and J genes are TRBV21-1 and TRBJ1-4; the D segment call TRBD1 is taken from the table without a DNA check. TRBV21-1 is given as a pseudogene. CDR3 size: 18 residues. CDR3 in amino acids: CASSKGGQGGLTNEKLFF. Written as DNA, the CDR3 is TGTGCCAGCAGCAAAGGGGGACAGGGGGGCTTAACTAATGAAAAACTGTTTTTT.

This clone occurred many times. V is TRBV5-4 and J is TRBJ1-5; the match to TRBD1 covers 9 bases. V lost 1 base, J lost 0 bases, and 5 bases stayed unmatched. The CDR3 has 17 amino acids. Germline loops: CDR1 SGHNT, CDR2 YYREEE (reference sequence). The CDR3 protein is CASSLQGQGVSNQPQHF. Written as DNA, the CDR3 is TGTGCCAGCAGCTTGCAGGGACAGGGAGTTAGCAATCAGCCCCAGCATTTT.

This clone is a singleton in its sample. This chain links TRBV4-1 with TRBJ1-6; 7 bases align to TRBD1. CDR1 MGHRA and CDR2 YSYEKL come from the germline V gene. J gave up 0 bases and V 4 bases, and 15 bases lay outside the gene matches. This CDR3 spans 20 amino acids. CDR3 region: CASSRTKGDSSLSYNSPLHF. The DNA of the CDR3 is TGCGCCAGCAGCCGAACTAAGGGGGACAGTAGTCTCTCCTATAATTCACCCCTCCACTTT.

The chain couples TRBV3-1 (or the pseudogene TRBV3-2) to TRBJ1-2, with D tentatively TRBD1 (5 bases). Per the germline V gene, CDR1 is LGHDT and CDR2 is YNNKEL (reference sequence). The CDR3 covers 15 residues. Between the trimmed V and J ends, which lost 0 bases and 4 bases, there was a span of 12 bases. The CDR3 sequence is CASSQDTVGGYGYTF. Here the CDR3 DNA reads TGTGCCAGCAGCCAAGATACAGTGGGGGGCTATGGCTACACCTTC.

This clone has more than one count but fewer than ten. V gene TRBV3-1 (or the pseudogene TRBV3-2) combines with J gene TRBJ2-3, with TRBD2 matching 7 bases. This CDR3 has 16 amino acids. The germline V gene encodes CDR1 LGHDT and CDR2 YNNKEL (reference sequence). V dropped 1 base and J dropped 4; count of bases not matched to a gene: 8. The CDR3 spells CASSQVSGIGSDTQYF. CDR3 DNA sequence: TGTGCCAGCAGCCAAGTAAGCGGGATAGGGTCAGATACGCAGTATTTT.

The gene calls are TRBV7-8 and TRBJ1-5, with D hard to call. The CDR3 runs 12 residues. Germline V gene sequence: CDR1 SGHVS, CDR2 FQNEAQ. Trimming shortened V by 4 bases and J by 9 bases, and 10 bases separated the two germline ends. This CDR3 reads CASSSSPGPQHF. CDR3 bases: TGTGCCAGCAGCTCAAGTCCCGGGCCCCAGCATTTT.

The V gene is TRBV5-4, the J gene TRBJ1-3; D gene uncertain. The germline V gene encodes CDR1 SGHNT and CDR2 YYREEE (reference sequence). There are 13 residues in the CDR3. V was cut by 0 bases and J by 3 bases, with 4 bases left in between. The CDR3 here is CASSLASGNTIYF. The CDR3, as DNA: TGTGCCAGCAGCTTGGCGAGTGGAAACACCATATATTTT.

The chain is built from TRBV2 and TRBJ1-4, with TRBD1 identical over 9 bases. With V trimmed by 7 bases and J by 4 bases, 4 bases remained unmatched. The germline V gene encodes CDR1 SNHLY and CDR2 FYNNEI. The CDR3 sequence is 14 residues long. The CDR3: CASMDRGYNEKLFF. The CDR3 DNA is TGTGCCAGCATGGACAGGGGATATAATGAAAAACTGTTTTTT.

The chain carries TRBV7-3 and TRBJ2-2; 7 bases are a match to TRBD1. Germline assignment: CDR1 SGHTA and CDR2 FQGTGA. V was pared by 5 bases and J by 6 bases, with 6 bases of the junction left unmatched. This CDR3 is 14 amino acids long. The CDR3 sequence is CASSTTGVAGELFF. The CDR3 DNA follows: TGTGCCAGCAGCACCACAGGGGTGGCCGGGGAGCTGTTTTTT.

The V gene is TRBV7-8, the J gene TRBJ2-5; D remains unclear. The CDR3 totals 14 residues. The V and J ends lost 1 base and 4 bases respectively, with 10 bases between them. The germline V gene encodes CDR1 SGHVS and CDR2 FQNEAQ. In DNA form, the CDR3 reads TGTGCCAGCAGCTTAGACCTAAGCCGAGAGACCCAGTACTTC. Amino acids: CASSLDLSRETQYF.

This chain links TRBV27 with TRBJ1-5; D may be TRBD1 (6 bases). With 4 bases removed from V and 14 bases from J, the gap between germline ends came to 15 bases. The germline V gene has CDR1 MNHEY and CDR2 SMNVEV (reference sequence). This CDR3 has 12 amino acids. CDR3 amino acids: CASSSPTGDEHF. The CDR3 DNA reads TGTGCCAGCAGTTCCCCGACAGGTGATGAGCATTTT.

The chain carries TRBV4-3 and TRBJ2-3; 11 bases are a match to TRBD2. The V gene's germline CDR1 is LGHNA and CDR2 YSLEER. The CDR3 loop spans 16 amino acids. The V gene end was trimmed by 0 bases and the J gene end by 12 bases; junction bases not matched to a gene: 11. In DNA form, the CDR3 reads TGCGCCAGCAGCCAAGAGTCTAGCGGGGGGCCCTCGTCCCAGTATTTT. Encoded protein: CASSQESSGGPSSQYF.

A few counts support this clone. V is TRBV9 and J is TRBJ2-1; 7 bases are a match to TRBD1. Trimming took 0 bases from V and 6 from J; bases not matched to a gene: 6. Germline CDR1 is SGDLS and CDR2 is YYNGEE. The CDR3 spans 15 residues. The CDR3 DNA sequence: TGTGCCAGCAGCGTAGCTGACAGGGCTTCCAATGAGCAGTTCTTC. As protein: CASSVADRASNEQFF.

This clone was counted a few times. The chain employs TRBV7-9 and TRBJ2-7; TRBD2 is a possible D gene (6 bases). Trimming removed 5 bases from V and 1 base from J, with 18 bases in between. CDR1 SEHNR and CDR2 FQNEAQ come from the germline V gene (reference sequence). This CDR3 spans 16 amino acids. CDR3 sequence (DNA): TGTGCCAGCAGCCCGGCCGGGGGACGGAATTCCTACGAGCAGTACTTC. It encodes CASSPAGGRNSYEQYF.

The DNA of the CDR3 is TGTGCCAGCAGTCGAAACAGGGGTGCTAATGAAAAACTGTTTTTT. Protein: CASSRNRGANEKLFF. The chain employs TRBV7-6 and TRBJ1-4; 7 nucleotides line up with TRBD1. This CDR3 region has 15 residues. Germline assignment: CDR1 SGHVS and CDR2 FNYEAQ. Germline trimming cut 6 bases from V and 3 bases from J; bases unmatched to any gene: 7.

This clone was observed a few times. This chain uses TRBV19 with TRBJ1-5, with no clear D. Germline V gives CDR1 LNHDA, CDR2 SQIVND (reference sequence). Trimming stripped 2 bases from V and 4 bases from J, with 6 bases between. The CDR3 runs to 13 residues. CDR3 bases: TGTGCCAGTAGTATAACGAGAAATCAGCCCCAGCATTTT. Its protein product is CASSITRNQPQHF.

The chain couples TRBV4-1 to TRBJ2-7; 11 positions match TRBD1. The germline CDR1 and CDR2 sequences are MGHRA and YSYEKL. The CDR3 covers 16 residues. The V segment lost 1 base and the J segment 2 bases; nucleotides outside the gene matches: 4. This CDR3 is CASSQAGTGGAYEQYF. CDR3 DNA sequence: TGCGCCAGCAGCCAAGCCGGGACAGGGGGGGCCTACGAGCAGTACTTC.

The CDR3 nucleotides read TGTGCCAGCAGCCGGGGACAGTACTCTGGAAACACCATATATTTT. Amino acid sequence: CASSRGQYSGNTIYF. This chain joins TRBV7-2 and TRBJ1-3; 7 nucleotides line up with TRBD1. Germline assignment: CDR1 SGHTA and CDR2 FQGNSA. The V and J ends lost 5 bases and 0 bases, in that order; junction bases with no gene match: 4. CDR3 length equals 15 residues.

V usage is TRBV10-1 and J usage is TRBJ1-1; D is ambiguous. V was cut by 6 bases and J by 0 bases, with 5 bases left in between. The CDR3 consists of 12 residues. From germline, CDR1 is WNHNN and CDR2 SYGVQD (reference sequence). CDR3 region: CASRHLNTEAFF. In nucleotides, the CDR3 is TGCGCCAGCAGACACCTGAACACTGAAGCTTTCTTT.